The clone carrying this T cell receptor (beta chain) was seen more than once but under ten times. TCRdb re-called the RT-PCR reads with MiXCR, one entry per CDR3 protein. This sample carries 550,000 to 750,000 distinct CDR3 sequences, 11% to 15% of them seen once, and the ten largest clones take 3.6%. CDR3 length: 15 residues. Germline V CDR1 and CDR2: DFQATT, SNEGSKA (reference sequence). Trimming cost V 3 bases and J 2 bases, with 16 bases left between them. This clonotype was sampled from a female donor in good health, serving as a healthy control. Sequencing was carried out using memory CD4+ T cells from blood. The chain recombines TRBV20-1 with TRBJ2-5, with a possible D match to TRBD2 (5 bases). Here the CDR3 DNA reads TGCAGTGCTAGTGATTTCCGGGGTGGACAAGAGACCCAGTACTTC. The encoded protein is CSASDFRGGQETQYF.